Listed here are 22 T cell receptor beta chains from one sample, sequenced in a study of T cells in women clearing cervical HPV infection. Some clones are missing from TCRdb's copy, which holds only in-frame ones; the method was immunoSEQ multiplex PCR. Across tens of thousands of clones, the top ten clones capture under 7.5% of the sample. Sequenced input: blood buffy coat. The source of these receptors is a woman aged 18 to 75 with a cervical HPV16 infection that either progressed to CIN3+ or cleared (not recorded which).

Note on this clone: From the germline J gene comes the end of the CDR3, since the read stops 3 residues before it. This chain connects TRBV30 to TRBJ2-5; a possible D gene is TRBD1 (7 bases). This CDR3 is built from 15 residues. V lost 4 bases to trimming and J lost 5 bases, with 20 bases between them. Germline values: CDR1 GTSNPN, CDR2 SVGIG (reference sequence). The covered CDR3 bases are TGTGCCTGGAAGTACAGGGGAGGACGGGTTGAGACC. Translating gives CAWKYRGGRVET. The whole CDR3 is CAWKYRGGRVETQYF.

With respect to this clone: The read ends 3 residues early relative to the CDR3; the germline J gene fills the gap. This chain connects TRBV24-1 to TRBJ2-2; D call uncertain. The length of the CDR3 is 13 residues. CDR1 and CDR2 (germline): KGHDR, SFDVKD. Trimming removed 3 bases at V and 7 bases at J, with 8 bases between. This CDR3 reads CATSDGLFGELFF. The CDR3 bases that were read are TGTGCCACCAGTGATGGCCTTTTCGGGGAG.

On this clone itself: The sequenced fragment ends 3 residues before the CDR3 boundary, so the rest is inferred from the germline J gene. The chain has TRBV2 and TRBJ2-7; D not certain. The V gene's germline CDR1 is SNHLY and CDR2 FYNNEI. CDR3 size: 11 residues. V lost 4 bases to trimming and J lost 4 bases, with 5 bases between them. The CDR3 loop is CASSGPYEQYF. CDR3 DNA, as far as it was read: TGTGCCAGCAGTGGGCCTTACGAG.

About this clone: With the read ending 3 residues before the CDR3 end, the germline J gene is used to fill in that end. The V call is TRBV5-4, the J call TRBJ2-3; no clear D gene. The CDR3 length is 13 residues. Looked up from germline, CDR1 is SGHNT and CDR2 is YYREEE (reference sequence). The V and J ends lost 9 bases and 1 base respectively, with 12 bases between them. The CDR3 reads CATRPYGTDTQYF. The DNA read from the CDR3 is TGTGCCACCAGACCCTACGGCACAGATACG.

Incomplete CDR3 DNA: TGCGCCAGCAGCTCTCTAGCGGGGGAGAACAATGAG. It yields the protein CASSSLAGENNE. The entire CDR3 protein reads CASSSLAGENNEQFF. The V gene is TRBV5-1, the J gene TRBJ2-1, with 10 bases fitting TRBD2. The read is 3 residues too short to cover the CDR3 end, so that end is filled in from the germline J gene. This CDR3 is built from 15 residues. Germline lookup yields CDR1 SGHRS and CDR2 YFSETQ. V trimming: 3 bases; J trimming: 5 bases; junction bases outside the gene matches: 5. Filled out from reference TRBV5-1 and TRBJ2-1, the complete variable domain reads KAGVTQTPRYLIKTRGQQVTLSCSPISGHRSVSWYQQTPGQGLQFLFEYFSETQRNKGNFPGRFSGRQFSNSRSEMNVSTLELGDSALYLCASSSLAGENNEQFFGPGTRLTVL.

Points on this clone: The sequence runs out 3 residues before the end of the CDR3; the remainder is reconstructed from the germline J gene. The chain combines TRBV19 with TRBJ2-1, with 10 bases fitting TRBD2. Trimming cost V 3 bases and J 3 bases; bases outside gene matches: 2. The CDR3 consists of 15 residues. Germline lookup yields CDR1 LNHDA and CDR2 SQIVND (reference sequence). CDR3 DNA (partial): TGTGCCAGTAGTATCCTAGCGGGGGACTACAATGAG. It codes for CASSILAGDYNE. The entire CDR3 is CASSILAGDYNEQFF.

About this clone: The read terminates 3 residues before the CDR3 end, so the remaining end is supplied by the germline J gene. This chain uses TRBV20-1 with TRBJ2-1; 9 positions match TRBD2. Germline V CDR1 and CDR2: DFQATT, SNEGSKA (reference sequence). V lost 6 bases and J lost 7; bases outside the gene matches: 13. The CDR3 runs to 15 residues. The part of the CDR3 DNA that was read is TGCAGTGCCGGACTGGGCGGGGGGGCTGGGAATGAG. The encoded protein is CSAGLGGGAGNE. The whole CDR3 sequence is CSAGLGGGAGNEQFF.

The CDR3 sequence: CASSQGTGGVGELFF. CDR3 DNA (partial): TGTGCCAGCAGCCAGGGGACAGGGGGGGTCGGGGAG. The chain links TRBV3-1 (or the pseudogene TRBV3-2) to TRBJ2-2; 11 bases are shared with TRBD1. The read falls 3 residues short of the CDR3 end, and the missing part is taken from the germline J gene. V shed 3 bases and J 7 bases; nucleotides not matched to a gene: 4. The CDR3 contains 15 residues. Germline V CDR1 and CDR2: LGHDT, YNNKEL (reference sequence).

As concerns this clone: The read ends 3 residues early relative to the CDR3; the germline J gene fills the gap. The J gene is TRBJ1-5, the V gene TRBV19; tentatively, D is TRBD1 (5 bases). V was cut by 4 bases and J by 7 bases, with 23 bases left in between. Germline-derived CDR1 and CDR2 are LNHDA and SQIVND (reference sequence). The CDR3 length is 17 residues. The CDR3 sequence: CASSKPSGEGLGQPQHF. The DNA read from the CDR3 is TGTGCCAGTAGTAAACCTTCGGGGGAGGGATTGGGGCAGCCC.

Concerning this clone itself: The observed sequence ends 3 residues before the CDR3 terminus, with the missing tail filled in from the germline J gene. The chain joins TRBV5-5 to TRBJ1-2; TRBD1 is a possible D gene (5 bases). The CDR3 is 14 residues long. With 0 bases removed from V and 4 bases from J, the gap between germline ends came to 10 bases. The germline gives CDR1 SGHKS, CDR2 YYEKEE (reference sequence). CDR3 loop: CASSLGGRGYGYTF. The CDR3 DNA, read in part, is TGTGCCAGCAGCTTGGGAGGTAGGGGCTATGGC.

CDR3 DNA, as far as it was read: TGTGCCAGCAGTGACTCGAGGTTGGGGGGAACAGATACG. It translates to CASSDSRLGGTDT. From start to end, the CDR3 is CASSDSRLGGTDTQYF. The chain is built from TRBV6-4 and TRBJ2-3; D might be TRBD2 (6 bases). Sequencing ends 3 residues short of the CDR3 end; the germline J gene provides the rest. V was pared by 0 bases and J by 3 bases, with 13 bases between. CDR3 length: 16 residues. Per germline, CDR1 MRHNA and CDR2 SNTAGT.

With respect to this clone: The read is 3 residues too short to cover the CDR3 end, so that end is filled in from the germline J gene. This sequence joins TRBV28 and TRBJ1-1; no definite D call. Germline-derived CDR1 and CDR2 are MDHEN and SYDVKM. The CDR3 contains 13 residues. V was shortened by 3 bases and J by 1 base, with 6 bases between the two germline ends. Incomplete CDR3 DNA: TGTGCCAGCAGTTTCCTTAGGAACACTGAA. Translated: CASSFLRNTE. The entire CDR3 sequence reads CASSFLRNTEAFF.

In regard to this clone: Sequencing ends 3 residues short of the CDR3 end; the germline J gene provides the rest. The V call is TRBV5-3, the J call TRBJ2-7; a weak D match, TRBD1 (5 bases). TRBV5-3 is recorded as an ORF, its role being uncertain. This CDR3 region has 15 residues. Trimming removed 4 bases at V and 1 base at J, with 15 bases between. The CDR3 spells CARSTTTVRSYEQYF. CDR3 bases read: TGTGCCAGAAGCACAACGACAGTCCGTTCCTACGAG.

The CDR3 protein is CASSLTGKDTGELFF. CDR3 DNA (partial): TGCGCCAGCAGCTTGACAGGGAAAGACACCGGGGAG. The chain uses TRBV5-1 and TRBJ2-2; perhaps TRBD1 as D (6 bases). The read stops 3 residues short of the end of the CDR3; the missing end is completed from the germline J gene. The V and J ends lost 1 base and 3 bases respectively, with 10 bases between them. Germline V gene sequence: CDR1 SGHRS, CDR2 YFSETQ. The CDR3 length is 15 residues.

On this clone: The CDR3 goes on 3 residues after the read ends, and that part is filled in from the germline J gene. The J gene is TRBJ2-7, the V gene TRBV30, with a weak D call TRBD2 (5 bases). Germline loops: CDR1 GTSNPN, CDR2 SVGIG (reference sequence). Trimming removed 2 bases from V and 2 bases from J, with 13 bases in between. The CDR3 covers 14 residues. CDR3 DNA, as far as it was read: TGTGCCTGGAGTCGGGGTACGGCTACCTACGAG. It is translated as CAWSRGTATYE. In full, the CDR3 reads CAWSRGTATYEQYF.

In the case of this clone: The read falls 3 residues short of the CDR3 end, and the missing part is taken from the germline J gene. The rearrangement joins TRBV18 to TRBJ1-5; tentatively, D is TRBD1 (6 bases). The CDR3 extends over 13 amino acids. Looked up from germline, CDR1 is KGHSH and CDR2 is LQKENI. V dropped 6 bases and J dropped 8 bases, with 14 bases sitting between them. The CDR3 sequence is CASSVQGNEPQHF. The CDR3 bases that were read are TGTGCCAGCTCCGTACAGGGTAACGAGCCC.

About this clone: The sequence runs out 3 residues before the end of the CDR3; the remainder is reconstructed from the germline J gene. The chain links TRBV4-1 to TRBJ2-4; 12 nucleotides agree with TRBD2. The V gene's germline CDR1 is MGHRA and CDR2 YSYEKL. This CDR3 contains 17 residues. V lost 1 base, J lost 8 bases, and 9 bases stayed unmatched. Incomplete CDR3 DNA: TGCGCCAGCAGCCAAGGGGGCCTAGCGGGGGGGCGGGACATT. Residues: CASSQGGLAGGRDI. The complete CDR3 sequence is CASSQGGLAGGRDIQYF.

Points on this clone: From the germline J gene comes the end of the CDR3, since the read stops 3 residues before it. The J gene is TRBJ1-4, the V gene TRBV5-1, with 9 bases that match TRBD1. Germline CDR1 reads SGHRS; CDR2 reads YFSETQ. The CDR3 extends over 15 amino acids. Trimming removed 4 bases from V and 8 bases from J; junction bases left unmatched: 9. The CDR3 loop reads CASSDTGGPEEKLFF. CDR3 DNA (partial): TGCGCCAGCAGCGACACAGGGGGCCCTGAAGAAAAA.

To note about this clone: The sequence runs out 3 residues before the end of the CDR3; the remainder is reconstructed from the germline J gene. The gene calls are TRBV2 and TRBJ1-1; TRBD1 matches 8 bases. The CDR3 runs to 16 residues. The trim removed 5 bases at V and 4 bases at J, leaving 12 bases unmatched. Germline V CDR1 and CDR2: SNHLY, FYNNEI. Here the CDR3 reads CASSSDRGSWSTEAFF. CDR3 DNA (partial): TGTGCCAGCAGTTCAGACAGGGGATCGTGGAGCACTGAA.

Details on this clone: The CDR3 end falls 3 residues outside the read, so it is completed with the germline J gene. The chain uses TRBV19 and TRBJ2-7, with TRBD2 matching 8 bases. Germline loops: CDR1 LNHDA, CDR2 SQIVND (reference sequence). Trimming took 9 bases from V and 3 from J; bases not matched to a gene: 7. This CDR3 comprises 13 residues. The sequenced CDR3 bases are TGTGCCAGCGCGCGGGGGGCTGGCTACGAG. This sequence encodes CASARGAGYE. The CDR3 reads in full as CASARGAGYEQYF.

CDR3 DNA (partial): TGTGCCAGCACATTATCCAGGGCCTCGGCTGGC. Translating gives CASTLSRASAG. The entire CDR3 is CASTLSRASAGYTF. J is TRBJ1-2 and V is TRBV28; TRBD1 is a possible D gene (5 bases). The observed sequence ends 3 residues before the CDR3 terminus, with the missing tail filled in from the germline J gene. This CDR3 spans 14 amino acids. Germline CDR1 reads MDHEN; CDR2 reads SYDVKM. Trimming cost V 7 bases and J 7 bases, with 19 bases left between them.

On this clone itself: The read finishes 3 residues shy of the CDR3 end, and the germline J gene is used to complete it. The rearrangement joins TRBV2 to TRBJ2-5; TRBD1 is a possible D gene (6 bases). The germline gives CDR1 SNHLY, CDR2 FYNNEI. This CDR3 comprises 13 residues. Trimming took off 7 bases at V and 7 bases at J, with 16 bases between the two ends. The CDR3 DNA, read in part, is TGTGCCAGCAACCGGGACAAAGGGGCGACC. Amino acid sequence: CASNRDKGAT. The whole CDR3 region reads CASNRDKGATQYF.